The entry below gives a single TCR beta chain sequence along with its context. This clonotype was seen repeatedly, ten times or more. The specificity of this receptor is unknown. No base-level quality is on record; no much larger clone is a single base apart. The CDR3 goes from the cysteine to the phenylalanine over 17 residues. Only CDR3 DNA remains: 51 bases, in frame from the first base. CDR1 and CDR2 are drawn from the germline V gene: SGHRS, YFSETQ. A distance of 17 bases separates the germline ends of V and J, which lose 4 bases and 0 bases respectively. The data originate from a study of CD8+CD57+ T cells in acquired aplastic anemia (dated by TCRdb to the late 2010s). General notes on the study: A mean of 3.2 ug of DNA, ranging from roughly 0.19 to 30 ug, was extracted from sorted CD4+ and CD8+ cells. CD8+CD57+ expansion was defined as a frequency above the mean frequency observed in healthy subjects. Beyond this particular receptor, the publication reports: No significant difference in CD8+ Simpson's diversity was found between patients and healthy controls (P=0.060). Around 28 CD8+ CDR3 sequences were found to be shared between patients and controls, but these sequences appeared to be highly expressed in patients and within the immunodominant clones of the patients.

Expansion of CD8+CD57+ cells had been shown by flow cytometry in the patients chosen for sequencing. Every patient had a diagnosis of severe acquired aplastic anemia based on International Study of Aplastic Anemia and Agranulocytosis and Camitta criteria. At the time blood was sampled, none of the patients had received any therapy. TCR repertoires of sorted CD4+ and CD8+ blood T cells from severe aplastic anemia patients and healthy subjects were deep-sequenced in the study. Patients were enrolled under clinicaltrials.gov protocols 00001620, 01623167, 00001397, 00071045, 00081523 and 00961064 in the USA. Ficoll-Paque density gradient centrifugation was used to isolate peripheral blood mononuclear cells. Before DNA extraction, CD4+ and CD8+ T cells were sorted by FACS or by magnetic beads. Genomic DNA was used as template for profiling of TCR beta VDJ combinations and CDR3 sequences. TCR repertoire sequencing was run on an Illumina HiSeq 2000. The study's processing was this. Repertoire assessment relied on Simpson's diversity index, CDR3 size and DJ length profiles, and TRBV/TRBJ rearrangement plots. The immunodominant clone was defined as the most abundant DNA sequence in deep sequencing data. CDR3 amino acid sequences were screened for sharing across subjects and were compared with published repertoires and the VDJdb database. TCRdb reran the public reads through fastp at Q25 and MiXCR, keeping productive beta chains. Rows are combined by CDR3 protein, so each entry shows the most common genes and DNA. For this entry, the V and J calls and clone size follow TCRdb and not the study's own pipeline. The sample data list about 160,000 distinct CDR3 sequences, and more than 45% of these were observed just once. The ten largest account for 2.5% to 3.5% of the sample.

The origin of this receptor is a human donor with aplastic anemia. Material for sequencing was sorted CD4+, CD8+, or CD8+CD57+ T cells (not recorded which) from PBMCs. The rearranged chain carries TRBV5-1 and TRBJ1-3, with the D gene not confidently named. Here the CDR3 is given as CASSLGLGGTSGNTIYF. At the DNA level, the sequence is TGCGCCAGCAGCCTAGGGTTAGGAGGAACCTCTGGAAACACCATATATTTT.